These 16 T cell receptor beta chains were all obtained from the same sample, sequenced in a study of vaccination and CD4 T cells after COVID-19 (dated by TCRdb to between 2021 and 2024). For these TCRs, the target antigens are not known. The method behind the library was PCR. Sequencing was performed on an Illumina iSeq 100. DNA from cultured CD4+ T cells was subjected to TCR sequencing with the Oncomine TCR Beta short-read assay at the Johns Hopkins FTIC core. TCRdb trimmed public reads at Q25 via fastp, called clones via MiXCR and kept in-frame beta chains. Every CDR3 protein is listed once, alongside the most common genes and DNA of its rows. The sample profile shows 6,000 to 7,000 distinct CDR3 sequences; less than 65% of them were found once. The top ten clonotypes cover roughly 25% of the sample. Sample treatment or condition, as interpreted from the label and publication: roughly 10-day PBMC culture with coronavirus spike peptide pools or control peptides (ViraFEST assay). CD4+ T cells from unexposed donors were collected before the COVID-19 pandemic (2011-2018).

Material for sequencing was CD4+ T cells from blood, cultured in vitro. The receptors were gathered from a human donor in good health.

Only a few counts were recorded for this clonotype. The chain uses TRBV7-2 and TRBJ1-1, with TRBD1 matching 7 bases. J was trimmed by 4 bases and V by 5 bases; bases with no gene match: 10. The CDR3 runs 15 residues. Germline CDR1 and CDR2: SGHTA and FQGNSA. The CDR3 loop is CASSPRQGPVTEAFF. CDR3 nucleotides: TGTGCCAGCAGCCCAAGACAGGGTCCAGTCACTGAAGCTTTCTTT. The entire variable domain, with the rest obtained from reference TRBV7-2 and TRBJ1-1, is as follows: GAGVSQSPSNKVTEKGKDVELRCDPISGHTALYWYRQSLGQGLEFLIYFQGNSAPDKSGLPSDRFSAERTGGSVSTLTIQRTQQEDSAVYLCASSPRQGPVTEAFFGQGTRLTVV.

This clonotype was seen a few times. The V gene is TRBV2, the J gene TRBJ1-2; TRBD1 matches 9 bases. The CDR3 spans 11 residues. Germline lookup yields CDR1 SNHLY and CDR2 FYNNEI. Trimming removed 7 bases from V and 10 bases from J; junction bases left unmatched: 4. The CDR3 spells CASIRTGDYTF. CDR3 DNA: TGTGCCAGCATTCGGACAGGGGACTACACCTTC.

The chain is built from TRBV6-2 or TRBV6-3 and TRBJ2-3; unclear D gene. V was pared by 6 bases and J by 6 bases, with 16 bases between. This CDR3 comprises 14 residues. Germline V gives CDR1 MNHEY, CDR2 SVGEGT. CDR3 in amino acids: CASSRRLERDTQYF. The CDR3 DNA sequence: TGTGCCAGCAGCCGCCGACTGGAACGGGATACGCAGTATTTT.

This clonotype was found once. The V gene is TRBV7-2, the J gene TRBJ2-1; D gene uncertain. CDR3 length equals 18 residues. Germline CDR1 and CDR2: SGHTA and FQGNSA. The V end was cut by 3 bases, the J end by 0 bases, with 18 bases between. CDR3 DNA sequence: TGTGCCAGCAGCTTCTCAAGGACCCGGGTGAGCTCCTACAATGAGCAGTTCTTC. Its translation is CASSFSRTRVSSYNEQFF.

V is TRBV10-1 and J is TRBJ2-3; 7 bases are shared with TRBD2. The germline V gene has CDR1 WNHNN and CDR2 SYGVQD (reference sequence). The trim removed 5 bases at V and 6 bases at J, leaving 14 bases unmatched. The CDR3 consists of 16 residues. The CDR3 DNA sequence: TGCGCCAGCAGTCCTGGACTAGTGAGGATCGGGGATACGCAGTATTTT. Its protein is CASSPGLVRIGDTQYF.

The chain recombines TRBV7-9 with TRBJ2-6, with 10 bases that match TRBD1. The CDR3 sequence is 16 residues long. V lost 6 bases, J lost 2 bases, and 4 bases stayed unmatched. Germline CDR1 is SEHNR and CDR2 is FQNEAQ (reference sequence). CDR3 amino acids: CASSYDRGPGANVLTF. The CDR3 DNA is TGTGCCAGCAGTTACGACAGGGGGCCTGGGGCCAACGTCCTGACTTTC.

The CDR3 DNA reads TGTGCCAGCTCACTGGGACTAGCGGGGCAAGAGACCCAGTACTTC. Translated: CASSLGLAGQETQYF. This chain uses TRBV18 with TRBJ2-5, with 13 bases lining up with TRBD2. The germline V gene encodes CDR1 KGHSH and CDR2 LQKENI. The V and J ends lost 4 bases and 2 bases, in that order; junction bases with no gene match: 1. The CDR3 sequence is 15 residues long.

The chain uses TRBV19 and TRBJ1-1; the match to TRBD1 covers 8 bases. J gave up 1 base and V 6 bases, and 4 bases lay outside the gene matches. The germline V gene has CDR1 LNHDA and CDR2 SQIVND (reference sequence). The CDR3 has 14 amino acids. The CDR3 DNA reads TGTGCCAGTAGGATTACAGGGGGGAACACTGAAGCTTTCTTT. It codes for CASRITGGNTEAFF. Using reference TRBV19 and TRBJ1-1 for the parts outside the CDR3, the full variable domain is DGGITQSPKYLFRKEGQNVTLSCEQNLNHDAMYWYRQDPGQGLRLIYYSQIVNDFQKGDIAEGYSVSREKKESFPLTVTSAQKNPTAFYLCASRITGGNTEAFFGQGTRLTVV.

This sequence joins TRBV7-8 and TRBJ1-1; unclear D gene. Germline-derived CDR1 and CDR2 are SGHVS and FQNEAQ. This CDR3 comprises 11 residues. The V end lost 0 bases, the J end lost 4 bases, and 0 bases lay between the germline ends. CDR3 coding DNA: TGTGCCAGCAGCTTAGCCACTGAAGCTTTCTTT. It yields the protein CASSLATEAFF.

This clonotype is hyperexpanded in the sample. The chain uses TRBV19 and TRBJ1-2, with 8 bases fitting TRBD1. The CDR3 consists of 14 residues. Germline V CDR1 and CDR2: LNHDA, SQIVND (reference sequence). V gave up 4 bases and J gave up 7 bases; unmatched junction bases: 8. CDR3 nucleotide sequence: TGTGCCAGTAGTACCGGACAGGGAGGGTTTGGCTACACCTTC. Its protein is CASSTGQGGFGYTF.

The chain is built from TRBV20-1 and TRBJ2-5; TRBD2 is a possible D gene (6 bases). This CDR3 is built from 11 residues. Trimming pared 6 bases from V and 5 bases from J, leaving 10 bases between. Germline CDR1 reads DFQATT; CDR2 reads SNEGSKA (reference sequence). The CDR3 region is CSAAAGETQYF. The CDR3 DNA reads as TGCAGTGCCGCGGCGGGGGAGACCCAGTACTTC.

This clonotype was seen a few times. This chain uses TRBV7-9 with TRBJ2-7, with 9 bases fitting TRBD1. V dropped 6 bases and J dropped 4; count of bases not matched to a gene: 7. Germline V gene data show CDR1 as SEHNR and CDR2 as FQNEAQ (reference sequence). The length of the CDR3 is 14 residues. The CDR3 DNA reads TGTGCCAGCAGTCACGACAGGGGGAGGTACGAGCAGTACTTC. Amino acids: CASSHDRGRYEQYF.

The chain links TRBV6-1 to TRBJ2-2; 8 nucleotides match TRBD1. V trimming: 6 bases; J trimming: 3 bases; junction bases outside the gene matches: 3. Germline CDR1 reads MNHNS; CDR2 reads SASEGT. This CDR3 spans 14 amino acids. CDR3 DNA: TGTGCCAGCAGGACAGGGGATGACACCGGGGAGCTGTTTTTT. Translating it yields CASRTGDDTGELFF.

The rearrangement links TRBV7-2 to TRBJ2-7; no reliable D call. This CDR3 comprises 14 residues. Germline lookup yields CDR1 SGHTA and CDR2 FQGNSA. V was cut by 1 base and J by 2 bases, with 9 bases left in between. CDR3 region: CASSLVPRTYEQYF. The CDR3 DNA reads TGTGCCAGCAGCTTAGTCCCCCGAACCTACGAGCAGTACTTC.

This sequence joins TRBV4-1 and TRBJ2-3; possibly TRBD1 or TRBD2 for D (5 bases each). V shed 1 base and J shed 6 bases, with 26 bases lying between them. There are 19 residues in the CDR3. The germline CDR1 and CDR2 sequences are MGHRA and YSYEKL. The CDR3 is CASSQAMIRTGTRSDTQYF. DNA of the CDR3: TGCGCCAGCAGCCAAGCGATGATCAGAACCGGGACCCGGAGCGATACGCAGTATTTT.

This chain uses TRBV12-3 or TRBV12-4 with TRBJ2-4; 9 bases are a match to TRBD1. V was pared by 6 bases and J by 3 bases, with 6 bases of the junction left unmatched. The CDR3 sequence is 15 residues long. In DNA form, the CDR3 reads TGTGCCAGCAGCCCAGACAGGGGGAACAAAAACATTCAGTACTTC. Its protein is CASSPDRGNKNIQYF.